This is a list of T cell receptor beta chains from one sample in a study of blood T cell repertoires in COVID-19. Clones were sequenced by immunoSEQ multiplex PCR, and TCRdb holds only the in-frame ones, with some missing. The top ten hold approximately 3.4% of the sample, which has tens of thousands of clones, roughly 88% seen once. The specimen was peripheral blood. Receptor source: a man aged 50 to 60 with active COVID-19. The CDR3 runs from the conserved cysteine through the conserved F or W. D genes are given only for firm matches. Clone size is stated in some rows and not others, as once, few, many or a class when expanded.

j_call: TRBJ2-7
d_call: TRBD2
clone_size: once
v_call: TRBV5-1
cdr3_length: 15
cdr3_nt: TGCGCCAGCAGCGCGTCCGGGACTAGCGCGTGGGAGCAGTACTTC
cdr3_aa: CASSASGTSAWEQYF

j_call: TRBJ2-3
d_call: NA
clone_size: NA
v_call: TRBV6-5
cdr3_length: 15
cdr3_nt: TGTGCCAGCACGGATATAGGGGCGCGGACAGATACGCAGTATTTT
cdr3_aa: CASTDIGARTDTQYF

j_call: TRBJ2-1
d_call: TRBD2
clone_size: NA
v_call: TRBV5-1
cdr3_length: 15
cdr3_nt: TGCGCCAGCAGCTCGGGGGGGCCGTCCTACAATGAGCAGTTCTTC
cdr3_aa: CASSSGGPSYNEQFF

j_call: TRBJ2-7
d_call: NA
clone_size: few
v_call: TRBV6-2/TRBV6-3
cdr3_length: 15
cdr3_nt: TGTGCCAGCAGTTGGATGGAGGTAATAGGCTCCGAGCAGTACTTC
cdr3_aa: CASSWMEVIGSEQYF

j_call: TRBJ1-4
d_call: TRBD1
clone_size: NA
v_call: TRBV4-2
cdr3_length: 14
cdr3_nt: TGTGCCAGCAGCCATCAGTCAGGGGGCGAAAAACTGTTTTTT
cdr3_aa: CASSHQSGGEKLFF

j_call: TRBJ1-5
d_call: NA
clone_size: NA
v_call: TRBV6-6
cdr3_length: 13
cdr3_nt: TGTGCCAGCAGCCAACAGAGGGATCAGCCCCAGCATTTT
cdr3_aa: CASSQQRDQPQHF

j_call: TRBJ2-5
d_call: NA
clone_size: once
v_call: TRBV29-1
cdr3_length: 16
cdr3_nt: TGCAGCGTTGAAAGAGGCTCCGGACAGAGAGAAGAGACCCAGTACTTC
cdr3_aa: CSVERGSGQREETQYF

j_call: TRBJ2-5
d_call: TRBD1
clone_size: NA
v_call: TRBV7-2
cdr3_length: 13
cdr3_nt: TGTGCCAGCAGAAGACAGGGGTTGGGGACCCAGTACTTC
cdr3_aa: CASRRQGLGTQYF

j_call: TRBJ1-5
d_call: NA
clone_size: NA
v_call: TRBV5-8
cdr3_length: 14
cdr3_nt: TGTGCCAGCAGCTATCTGTCAGGGAATCAGCCCCAGCATTTT
cdr3_aa: CASSYLSGNQPQHF

j_call: TRBJ1-4
d_call: TRBD1
clone_size: NA
v_call: TRBV7-8
cdr3_length: 15
cdr3_nt: TGTGCCAGCAGCGAATCGACAGGGTTTAATGAAAAACTGTTTTTT
cdr3_aa: CASSESTGFNEKLFF

j_call: TRBJ2-2
d_call: TRBD2
clone_size: NA
v_call: TRBV19
cdr3_length: 17
cdr3_nt: TGTGCCAGTAGTAGCCCACTAGCGGGGGGTCCGCCCGGGGAGCTGTTTTTT
cdr3_aa: CASSSPLAGGPPGELFF

j_call: TRBJ2-1
d_call: NA
clone_size: NA
v_call: TRBV7-3
cdr3_length: 15
cdr3_nt: TGTGCCAGCAGCTTGGGACTCAGCTCCTACAATGAGCAGTTCTTC
cdr3_aa: CASSLGLSSYNEQFF

j_call: TRBJ1-4
d_call: TRBD1
clone_size: NA
v_call: TRBV5-1
cdr3_length: 15
cdr3_nt: TGCGCCAGCAGCGGCGGACAGGCAACTAATGAAAAACTGTTTTTT
cdr3_aa: CASSGGQATNEKLFF

j_call: TRBJ2-7
d_call: TRBD1
clone_size: NA
v_call: TRBV6-5
cdr3_length: 15
cdr3_nt: TGTGCCAGCAATACCGGGACAGTTAGCTCCTACGAGCAGTACTTC
cdr3_aa: CASNTGTVSSYEQYF

j_call: TRBJ2-5
d_call: NA
clone_size: NA
v_call: TRBV2
cdr3_length: 12
cdr3_nt: TGTGCCAGCTCGGTTTATGGAGAGACCCAGTACTTC
cdr3_aa: CASSVYGETQYF

j_call: TRBJ2-1
d_call: NA
clone_size: NA
v_call: TRBV3-1/TRBV3-2
cdr3_length: 16
cdr3_nt: TGTGCCAGCAGCCAATTACAGGTCCTGCCTGACAATGAGCAGTTCTTC
cdr3_aa: CASSQLQVLPDNEQFF

j_call: TRBJ2-7
d_call: TRBD1
clone_size: NA
v_call: TRBV6-2/TRBV6-3
cdr3_length: 14
cdr3_nt: TGTGCCAGCAGTTACTCGACAGGGGGCTACGAGCAGTACTTC
cdr3_aa: CASSYSTGGYEQYF

j_call: TRBJ1-6
d_call: NA
clone_size: NA
v_call: TRBV27
cdr3_length: 17
cdr3_nt: TGTGCCAGCAGTTTATCGCGGGGTAGCTCCTATAATTCACCCCTCCACTTT
cdr3_aa: CASSLSRGSSYNSPLHF

j_call: TRBJ2-1
d_call: TRBD2
clone_size: NA
v_call: TRBV5-4
cdr3_length: 16
cdr3_nt: TGTGCCAGCAGCTTGGATTTGGCGGGGGGTACAGGGGAGCAGTTCTTC
cdr3_aa: CASSLDLAGGTGEQFF

j_call: TRBJ1-5
d_call: NA
clone_size: few
v_call: TRBV30
cdr3_length: 13
cdr3_nt: TGTGCCTGGGCTGGACAGAGCAATCAGCCCCAGCATTTT
cdr3_aa: CAWAGQSNQPQHF

j_call: TRBJ1-1
d_call: TRBD1
clone_size: NA
v_call: TRBV27
cdr3_length: 16
cdr3_nt: TGTGCCAGCAGTTTACTGGCACAGGGGTTGAACACTGAAGCTTTCTTT
cdr3_aa: CASSLLAQGLNTEAFF

j_call: TRBJ2-3
d_call: NA
clone_size: NA
v_call: TRBV3-1/TRBV3-2
cdr3_length: 13
cdr3_nt: TGTGCCAGCACGGGGGATTGCACAGATACGCAGTATTTT
cdr3_aa: CASTGDCTDTQYF

j_call: TRBJ1-4
d_call: NA
clone_size: NA
v_call: TRBV11-2
cdr3_length: 13
cdr3_nt: TGTGCCGGCACTGGGGGGAGCCATGAAAAACTGTTTTTT
cdr3_aa: CAGTGGSHEKLFF

j_call: TRBJ1-1
d_call: TRBD1
clone_size: NA
v_call: TRBV5-6
cdr3_length: 15
cdr3_nt: TGTGCCAGCAGCGGGGGGGACAGGCGAATCACTGAAGCTTTCTTT
cdr3_aa: CASSGGDRRITEAFF

j_call: TRBJ2-1
d_call: NA
clone_size: once
v_call: TRBV12-3/TRBV12-4
cdr3_length: 13
cdr3_nt: TGTGCCAGCAGTTTAGGCCAGTACAATGAGCAGTTCTTC
cdr3_aa: CASSLGQYNEQFF

j_call: TRBJ1-1
d_call: NA
clone_size: few
v_call: TRBV11-3
cdr3_length: 13
cdr3_nt: TGTGCCAGCAGCTTAGGTGTCGTCGCTGAAGCTTTCTTT
cdr3_aa: CASSLGVVAEAFF

j_call: TRBJ2-7
d_call: TRBD2
clone_size: NA
v_call: TRBV5-4
cdr3_length: 15
cdr3_nt: TGTGCCAGCAGCCCCGGGGCGGGGGGGCTCTACGAGCAGTACTTC
cdr3_aa: CASSPGAGGLYEQYF

j_call: TRBJ2-2
d_call: NA
clone_size: NA
v_call: TRBV2
cdr3_length: 17
cdr3_nt: TGTGCCAGCAGTGGCCCTCAGGGCCGAGTAAACACCGGGGAGCTGTTTTTT
cdr3_aa: CASSGPQGRVNTGELFF

j_call: TRBJ1-5
d_call: NA
clone_size: few
v_call: TRBV5-5
cdr3_length: 15
cdr3_nt: TGTGCCAGCAGCTTGGGTTCCACAGGTAATCAGCCCCAGCATTTT
cdr3_aa: CASSLGSTGNQPQHF

j_call: TRBJ1-1
d_call: TRBD1
clone_size: NA
v_call: TRBV12-3/TRBV12-4
cdr3_length: 11
cdr3_nt: TGTGCCAGCAGTTCCGGGACAGCAGCTTTCTTT
cdr3_aa: CASSSGTAAFF

j_call: TRBJ2-3
d_call: TRBD2
clone_size: NA
v_call: TRBV4-3
cdr3_length: 15
cdr3_nt: TGCGCCAGCAGCCTTTGGGAGACTAGCGGGGGTTATGAGGATTTT
cdr3_aa: CASSLWETSGGYEDF

j_call: TRBJ2-2
d_call: NA
clone_size: once
v_call: TRBV7-2
cdr3_length: 14
cdr3_nt: TGTGCCAGCAGTCAGGGGTGGAACACCGGGGAGCTGTTTTTT
cdr3_aa: CASSQGWNTGELFF

j_call: TRBJ1-1
d_call: NA
clone_size: NA
v_call: TRBV5-1
cdr3_length: 15
cdr3_nt: TGCGCCAGCAGTAAAAGGGGCAACATGAACACTGAAGCTTTCTTT
cdr3_aa: CASSKRGNMNTEAFF

j_call: TRBJ2-5
d_call: TRBD2
clone_size: NA
v_call: TRBV6-5
cdr3_length: 14
cdr3_nt: TGTGCCAGCAGCCCGGGGGGGACCCAAGAGACCCAGTACTTC
cdr3_aa: CASSPGGTQETQYF

j_call: TRBJ2-7
d_call: NA
clone_size: NA
v_call: TRBV3-1/TRBV3-2
cdr3_length: 15
cdr3_nt: TGTGCCAGCAGCCCCCAGGGCGTTAGAACCTACGAGCAGTACTTC
cdr3_aa: CASSPQGVRTYEQYF

j_call: TRBJ2-3
d_call: TRBD1
clone_size: NA
v_call: TRBV5-1
cdr3_length: 14
cdr3_nt: TGCGCCAGCAGCTTGGGACGACAGGGGGATACGCAGTATTTT
cdr3_aa: CASSLGRQGDTQYF

j_call: TRBJ1-4
d_call: TRBD1
clone_size: NA
v_call: TRBV19
cdr3_length: 16
cdr3_nt: TGTGCCAGTAGCGACAGGGGGCGGCGATCTAATGAAAAACTGTTTTTT
cdr3_aa: CASSDRGRRSNEKLFF

j_call: TRBJ2-2
d_call: TRBD2
clone_size: NA
v_call: TRBV6-1
cdr3_length: 15
cdr3_nt: TGTGCCAGCAGTGAACTGGGGAGGGACACCGGGGAGCTGTTTTTT
cdr3_aa: CASSELGRDTGELFF

j_call: TRBJ1-3
d_call: NA
clone_size: once
v_call: TRBV5-4
cdr3_length: 16
cdr3_nt: TGTGCCAGCAGCCTAACTACAGGGAAATCTGGAAACACCATATATTTT
cdr3_aa: CASSLTTGKSGNTIYF

j_call: TRBJ2-1
d_call: TRBD2
clone_size: NA
v_call: TRBV4-2
cdr3_length: 18
cdr3_nt: TGTGCCAGCAGCCAAGATCAGACTAGCGGCCTCGTCCCCAATGAGCAGTTCTTC
cdr3_aa: CASSQDQTSGLVPNEQFF

j_call: TRBJ1-2
d_call: TRBD1
clone_size: NA
v_call: TRBV3-1/TRBV3-2
cdr3_length: 17
cdr3_nt: TGTGCCAGCAGCCAAATGGACAGGGGAAGCACTAACTATGGCTACACCTTC
cdr3_aa: CASSQMDRGSTNYGYTF

j_call: TRBJ1-2
d_call: NA
clone_size: NA
v_call: TRBV18
cdr3_length: 13
cdr3_nt: TGTGCCAGCTCACCACAGTCAGTTAATGGCTACACCTTC
cdr3_aa: CASSPQSVNGYTF

j_call: TRBJ1-2
d_call: NA
clone_size: NA
v_call: TRBV3-1/TRBV3-2
cdr3_length: 13
cdr3_nt: TGTGCCAGCAGCCAACAGGGATGGAATGGCTACACCTTC
cdr3_aa: CASSQQGWNGYTF

j_call: TRBJ2-2
d_call: NA
clone_size: once
v_call: TRBV5-1
cdr3_length: 16
cdr3_nt: TGCGCCAGCAGCTTGAATACAGGGTATACGGTCGGGGAGCTGTTTTTT
cdr3_aa: CASSLNTGYTVGELFF

j_call: TRBJ1-5
d_call: NA
clone_size: once
v_call: TRBV19
cdr3_length: 14
cdr3_nt: TGTGCCAGTAGATGGAGACAGGCCGGCCAGCCCCAGCATTTT
cdr3_aa: CASRWRQAGQPQHF

j_call: TRBJ1-2
d_call: NA
clone_size: NA
v_call: TRBV7-3
cdr3_length: 15
cdr3_nt: TGTGCCAGCAGCTTAACGGGCGAGCGGGGGTATGGCTACACCTTC
cdr3_aa: CASSLTGERGYGYTF

j_call: TRBJ1-2
d_call: TRBD1
clone_size: NA
v_call: TRBV2
cdr3_length: 13
cdr3_nt: TGTGCCAGCAGTGATGGACAGGGGCCTGGCTACACCTTC
cdr3_aa: CASSDGQGPGYTF

j_call: TRBJ2-1
d_call: TRBD2
clone_size: NA
v_call: TRBV5-1
cdr3_length: 15
cdr3_nt: TGCGCCAGCAGCCCCGCGGGGGGGCCATACAATGAGCAGTTCTTC
cdr3_aa: CASSPAGGPYNEQFF

j_call: TRBJ1-1
d_call: NA
clone_size: NA
v_call: TRBV10-3
cdr3_length: 12
cdr3_nt: TGTGCCATCAGTGAATCTAAAACTGAAGCTTTCTTT
cdr3_aa: CAISESKTEAFF

j_call: TRBJ2-5
d_call: NA
clone_size: NA
v_call: TRBV5-4
cdr3_length: 14
cdr3_nt: TGTGCCAGCAGCTTGGCGCGCAGGGAAGAGACCCAGTACTTC
cdr3_aa: CASSLARREETQYF

j_call: TRBJ1-1
d_call: NA
clone_size: NA
v_call: TRBV3-1/TRBV3-2
cdr3_length: 14
cdr3_nt: TGTGCCAGCAGCCAGGTCAGGGGTGTCACTGAAGCTTTCTTT
cdr3_aa: CASSQVRGVTEAFF

j_call: TRBJ2-3
d_call: TRBD1
clone_size: NA
v_call: TRBV20-1
cdr3_length: 15
cdr3_nt: TGCAGTGCTAGTGGGGACAGGAATAGCGCAGATACGCAGTATTTT
cdr3_aa: CSASGDRNSADTQYF

j_call: TRBJ2-4
d_call: NA
clone_size: NA
v_call: TRBV6-5
cdr3_length: 15
cdr3_nt: TGTGCCAGCATGGTTGGGGCTGATGCCAAAAACATTCAGTACTTC
cdr3_aa: CASMVGADAKNIQYF

j_call: TRBJ1-1
d_call: NA
clone_size: NA
v_call: TRBV2
cdr3_length: 14
cdr3_nt: TGTGCCAGCAGTGAATCGGGGGGGAGGGCTGAAGCTTTCTTT
cdr3_aa: CASSESGGRAEAFF

j_call: TRBJ2-1
d_call: NA
clone_size: NA
v_call: TRBV3-1/TRBV3-2
cdr3_length: 15
cdr3_nt: TGTGCCAGCAGCCAAGGGTGGTGGACTTACAATGAGCAGTTCTTC
cdr3_aa: CASSQGWWTYNEQFF

j_call: TRBJ2-7
d_call: TRBD1
clone_size: NA
v_call: TRBV6-1
cdr3_length: 16
cdr3_nt: TGTGCCAGCAGTGAACCGTGGACAGGCCCTTCCTACGAGCAGTACTTC
cdr3_aa: CASSEPWTGPSYEQYF

j_call: TRBJ2-3
d_call: NA
clone_size: NA
v_call: TRBV4-3
cdr3_length: 15
cdr3_nt: TGCGCCAGCAGCCAAGGGGGGACTGCCACAGATACGCAGTATTTT
cdr3_aa: CASSQGGTATDTQYF